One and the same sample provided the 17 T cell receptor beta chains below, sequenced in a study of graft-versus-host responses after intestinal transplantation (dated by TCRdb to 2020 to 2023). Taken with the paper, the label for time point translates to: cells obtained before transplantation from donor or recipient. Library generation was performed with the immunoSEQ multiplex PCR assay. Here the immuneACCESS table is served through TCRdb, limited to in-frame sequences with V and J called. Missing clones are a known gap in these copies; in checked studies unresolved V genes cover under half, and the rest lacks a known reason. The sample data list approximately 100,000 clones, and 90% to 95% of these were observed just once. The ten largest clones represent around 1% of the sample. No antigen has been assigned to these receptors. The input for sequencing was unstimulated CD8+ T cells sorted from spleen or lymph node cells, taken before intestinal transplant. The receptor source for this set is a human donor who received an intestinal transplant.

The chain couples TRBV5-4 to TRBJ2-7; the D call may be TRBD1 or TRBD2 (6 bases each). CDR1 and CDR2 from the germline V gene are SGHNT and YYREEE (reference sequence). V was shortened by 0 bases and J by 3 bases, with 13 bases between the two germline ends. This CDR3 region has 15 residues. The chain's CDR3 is CASSLEGRGHYEQYF. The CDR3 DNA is TGTGCCAGCAGCTTGGAGGGTCGGGGGCACTACGAGCAGTACTTC. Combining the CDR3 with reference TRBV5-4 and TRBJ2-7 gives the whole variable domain ETGVTQSPTHLIKTRGQQVTLRCSSQSGHNTVSWYQQALGQGPQFIFQYYREEENGRGNFPPRFSGLQFPNYSSELNVNALELDDSALYLCASSLEGRGHYEQYFGPGTRLTVT.

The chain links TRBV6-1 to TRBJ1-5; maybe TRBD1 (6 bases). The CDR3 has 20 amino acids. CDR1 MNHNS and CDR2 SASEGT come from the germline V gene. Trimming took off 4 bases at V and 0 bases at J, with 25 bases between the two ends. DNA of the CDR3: TGTGCCAGCAGTGTCAGCCCTCGCATAGACAGGTCATATAGCAATCAGCCCCAGCATTTT. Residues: CASSVSPRIDRSYSNQPQHF.

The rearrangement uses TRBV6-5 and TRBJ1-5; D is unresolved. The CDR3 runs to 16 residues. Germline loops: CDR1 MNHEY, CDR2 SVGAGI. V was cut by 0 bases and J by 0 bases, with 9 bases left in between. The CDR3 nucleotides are TGTGCCAGCAGTTACTCCCTCGGGCATAGCAATCAGCCCCAGCATTTT. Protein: CASSYSLGHSNQPQHF.

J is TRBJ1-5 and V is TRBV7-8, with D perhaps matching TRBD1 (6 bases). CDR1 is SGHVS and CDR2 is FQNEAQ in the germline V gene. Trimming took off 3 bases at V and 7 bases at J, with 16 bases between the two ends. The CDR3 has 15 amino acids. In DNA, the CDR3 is TGTGCCAGCAGCTTGTTTTACAGGGATGGGCAGCCCCAGCATTTT. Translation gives CASSLFYRDGQPQHF.

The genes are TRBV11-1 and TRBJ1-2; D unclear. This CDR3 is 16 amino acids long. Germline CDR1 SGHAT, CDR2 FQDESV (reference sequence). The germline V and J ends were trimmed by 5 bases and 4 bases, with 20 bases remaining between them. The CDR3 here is CASSPVTDPIGYGYTF. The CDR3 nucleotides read TGTGCCAGCAGCCCAGTAACCGATCCAATTGGCTATGGCTACACCTTC.

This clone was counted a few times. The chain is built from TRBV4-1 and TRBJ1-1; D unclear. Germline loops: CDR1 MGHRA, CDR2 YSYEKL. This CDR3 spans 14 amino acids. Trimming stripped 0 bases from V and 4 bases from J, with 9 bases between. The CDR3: CASSQDLASTEAFF. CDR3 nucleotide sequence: TGCGCCAGCAGCCAAGATCTTGCGAGCACTGAAGCTTTCTTT.

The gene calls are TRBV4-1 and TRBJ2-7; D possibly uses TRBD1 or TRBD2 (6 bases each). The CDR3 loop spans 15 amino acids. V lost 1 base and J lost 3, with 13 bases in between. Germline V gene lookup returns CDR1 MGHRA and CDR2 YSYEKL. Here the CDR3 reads CASSQAAGEDYEQYF. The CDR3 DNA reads TGCGCCAGCAGCCAAGCCGCAGGGGAGGACTACGAGCAGTACTTC.

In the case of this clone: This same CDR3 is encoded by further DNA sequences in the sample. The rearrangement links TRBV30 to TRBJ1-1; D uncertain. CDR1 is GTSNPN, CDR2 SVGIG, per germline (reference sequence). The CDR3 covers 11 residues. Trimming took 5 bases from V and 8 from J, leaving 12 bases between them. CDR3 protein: CAWFTVAEAFF. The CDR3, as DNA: TGTGCCTGGTTCACGGTTGCCGAAGCTTTCTTT. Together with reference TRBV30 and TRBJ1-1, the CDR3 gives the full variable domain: SQTIHQWPATLVQPVGSPLSLECTVEGTSNPNLYWYRQAAGRGLQLLFYSVGIGQISSEVPQNLSASRPQDRQFILSSKKLLLSDSGFYLCAWFTVAEAFFGQGTRLTVV.

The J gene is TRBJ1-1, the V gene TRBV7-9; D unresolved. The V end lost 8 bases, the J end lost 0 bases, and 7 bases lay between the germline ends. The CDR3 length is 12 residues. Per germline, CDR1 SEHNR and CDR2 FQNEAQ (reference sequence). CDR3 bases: TGTGCCAGCCGTATTCTGAACACTGAAGCTTTCTTT. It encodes CASRILNTEAFF. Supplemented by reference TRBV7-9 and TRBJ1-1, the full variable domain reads DTGVSQNPRHKITKRGQNVTFRCDPISEHNRLYWYRQTLGQGPEFLTYFQNEAQLEKSRLLSDRFSAERPKGSFSTLEIQRTEQGDSAMYLCASRILNTEAFFGQGTRLTVV.

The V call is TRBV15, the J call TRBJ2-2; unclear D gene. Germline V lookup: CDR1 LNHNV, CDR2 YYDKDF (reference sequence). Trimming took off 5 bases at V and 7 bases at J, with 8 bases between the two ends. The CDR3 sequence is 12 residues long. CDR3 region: CATSPQVGELFF. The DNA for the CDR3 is TGTGCCACCAGCCCCCAAGTCGGGGAGCTGTTTTTT.

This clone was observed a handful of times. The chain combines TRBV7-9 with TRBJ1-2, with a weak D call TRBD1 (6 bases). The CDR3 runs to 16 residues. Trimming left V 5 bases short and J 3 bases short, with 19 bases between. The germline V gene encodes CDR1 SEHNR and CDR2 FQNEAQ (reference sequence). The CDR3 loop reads CASSHTSQGTYYGYTF. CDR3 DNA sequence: TGTGCCAGCAGCCACACCTCCCAGGGGACCTACTATGGCTACACCTTC.

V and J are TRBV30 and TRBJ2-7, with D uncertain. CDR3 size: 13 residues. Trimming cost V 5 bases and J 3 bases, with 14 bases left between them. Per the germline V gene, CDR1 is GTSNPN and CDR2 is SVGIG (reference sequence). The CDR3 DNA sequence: TGTGCCTGGTCTCCCGACGGACGCTACGAGCAGTACTTC. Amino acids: CAWSPDGRYEQYF.

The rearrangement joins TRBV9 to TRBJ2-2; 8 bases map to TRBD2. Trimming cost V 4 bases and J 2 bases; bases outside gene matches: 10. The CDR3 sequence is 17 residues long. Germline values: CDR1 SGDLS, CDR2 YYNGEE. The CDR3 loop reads CASSPVELAVNTGELFF. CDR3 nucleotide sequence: TGTGCCAGCAGCCCAGTCGAACTAGCGGTAAACACCGGGGAGCTGTTTTTT. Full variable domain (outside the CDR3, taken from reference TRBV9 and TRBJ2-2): DSGVTQTPKHLITATGQRVTLRCSPRSGDLSVYWYQQSLDQGLQFLIQYYNGEERAKGNILERFSAQQFPDLHSELNLSSLELGDSALYFCASSPVELAVNTGELFFGEGSRLTVL.

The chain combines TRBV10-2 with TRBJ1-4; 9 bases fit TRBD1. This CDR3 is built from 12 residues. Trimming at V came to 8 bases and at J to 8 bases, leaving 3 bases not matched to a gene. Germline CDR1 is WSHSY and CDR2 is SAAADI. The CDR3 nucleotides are TGCGCCAGCCGGGACAGGGAAGAAAAACTGTTTTTT. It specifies CASRDREEKLFF.

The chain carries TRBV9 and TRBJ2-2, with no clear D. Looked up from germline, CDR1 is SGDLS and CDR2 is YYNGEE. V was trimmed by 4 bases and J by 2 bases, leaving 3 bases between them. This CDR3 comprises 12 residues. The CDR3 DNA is TGTGCCAGCAGCTTCAACACCGGGGAGCTGTTTTTT. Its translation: CASSFNTGELFF.

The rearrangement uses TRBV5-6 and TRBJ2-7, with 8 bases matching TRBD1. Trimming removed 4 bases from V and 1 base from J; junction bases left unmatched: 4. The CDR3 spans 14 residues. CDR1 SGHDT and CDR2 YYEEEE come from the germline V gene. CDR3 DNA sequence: TGTGCCAGCAGCACCGGGACAGGTTCCTACGAGCAGTACTTC. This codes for CASSTGTGSYEQYF.

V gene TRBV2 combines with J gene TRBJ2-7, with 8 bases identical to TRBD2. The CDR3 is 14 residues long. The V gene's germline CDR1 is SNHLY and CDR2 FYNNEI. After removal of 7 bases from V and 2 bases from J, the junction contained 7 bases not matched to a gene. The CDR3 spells CASIPAGGPYEQYF. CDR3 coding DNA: TGTGCCAGCATCCCGGCGGGGGGCCCCTACGAGCAGTACTTC.